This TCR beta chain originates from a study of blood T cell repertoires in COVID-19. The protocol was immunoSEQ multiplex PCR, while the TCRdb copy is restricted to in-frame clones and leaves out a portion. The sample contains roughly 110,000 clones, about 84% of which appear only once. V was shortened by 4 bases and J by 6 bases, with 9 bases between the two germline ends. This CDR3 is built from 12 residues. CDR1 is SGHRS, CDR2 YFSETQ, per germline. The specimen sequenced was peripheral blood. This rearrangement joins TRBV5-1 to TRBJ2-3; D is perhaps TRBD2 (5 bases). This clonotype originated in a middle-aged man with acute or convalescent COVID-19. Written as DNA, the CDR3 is TGCGCCAGCAGCAATGAGCGGGATACGCAGTATTTT. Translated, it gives CASSNERDTQYF.